This T cell receptor (beta chain) was sequenced for a study of T-cell reconstitution after alpha-beta-depleted transplantation in children. Overall study findings and caveats: Expanded graft clones numbering several hundred reportedly gave rise to alpha-beta T cells about two months after transplant.

TCRbeta library preparation incorporated unique molecular identifiers. TCRdb redid the calling of the PCR reads with MiXCR, one entry per CDR3 protein. The sample consists of hundreds of thousands of distinct CDR3 sequences, roughly 13% of them appearing once. A note on this clonotype: The antigen is undetermined.

The CDR3 consists of 13 residues. Trimming pared 0 bases from V and 4 bases from J, leaving 4 bases between. Per germline, CDR1 LGHNA and CDR2 YNFKEQ. This rearrangement joins TRBV4-2 to TRBJ2-1; no reliable D call. The clonotype comes from a girl aged 2-10 years with congenital amegakaryocytic thrombocytopenia, due to receive a stem cell transplant. The specimen comprised PBMCs, sampled before TCRalphabeta/CD19-depleted stem cell transplant. CDR3 nucleotides: TGTGCCAGCAGCCAAGAGGTTTACAATGAGCAGTTCTTC. Translated, it gives CASSQEVYNEQFF.